These T cell receptor beta chains were read from a single sample in a study of T cells in localized non-small cell lung cancer. The data were produced by immunoSEQ multiplex PCR, yet TCRdb's version contains in-frame clones alone and is incomplete. The data hold about 43,000 clones, with 91% observed a single time. The sequenced sample was PBMCs, obtained before any cancer treatment. These receptors all stem from a woman aged 40-69 years with stage II lung adenocarcinoma. Each CDR3 is given with its conserved first and last residue. The D gene is left open where the match is weak. Some rows have no size entry. The others give once, few or many, or a class for an expanded clone.

d_call j_call v_call clone_size cdr3_aa cdr3_nt
NA TRBJ1-4 TRBV2 once CASIEGRRGEKLFF TGTGCCAGCATCGAGGGGCGGCGGGGTGAAAAACTGTTTTTT
NA TRBJ2-7 TRBV28 NA CASSERSTYEQYF TGTGCCAGCAGTGAGCGGTCCACCTACGAGCAGTACTTC
NA TRBJ2-1 TRBV9 NA CASSSDLYSYNEQFF TGTGCCAGCAGCTCTGACTTGTATTCCTACAATGAGCAGTTCTTC
TRBD2 TRBJ2-2 TRBV10-2 NA CASRALADTGELFF TGCGCCAGCAGAGCTCTAGCGGACACCGGGGAGCTGTTTTTT
NA TRBJ2-1 TRBV15 NA CATSDFSYNEQFF TGTGCCACCAGCGACTTCTCCTACAATGAGCAGTTCTTC
TRBD1 TRBJ2-7 TRBV27 NA CASSADRVYEQYF TGTGCCAGCAGTGCGGACAGGGTTTACGAGCAGTACTTC
NA TRBJ1-1 TRBV7-9 NA CASSPLGRLNTEAFF TGTGCCAGCAGCCCCCTCGGGAGGCTGAACACTGAAGCTTTCTTT
NA TRBJ2-1 TRBV5-1 NA CASSLDPGTAINEQFF TGCGCCAGCAGCTTGGATCCCGGGACTGCTATCAATGAGCAGTTCTTC
NA TRBJ1-5 TRBV7-2 once CASSGTGRGIQPQHF TGTGCCAGCAGCGGGACGGGACGAGGTATTCAGCCCCAGCATTTT
TRBD1 TRBJ1-1 TRBV19 NA CASSPSPTGDTEAFF TGTGCCAGTAGCCCTTCCCCGACAGGGGACACTGAAGCTTTCTTT
NA TRBJ1-2 TRBV27 NA CASSLAGDYGYTF TGTGCCAGCAGCTTAGCAGGGGACTATGGCTACACCTTC
NA TRBJ1-5 TRBV7-6 NA CASSPGREGPQHF TGTGCCAGCAGCCCGGGGAGAGAGGGACCCCAGCATTTT
NA TRBJ2-2 TRBV4-2 NA CASSQEGRVQTGELFF TGTGCCAGCAGCCAAGAGGGTAGGGTTCAAACCGGGGAGCTGTTTTTT
NA TRBJ1-5 TRBV7-9 NA CASSLPSGQPQHF TGTGCCAGCAGCTTGCCCTCAGGTCAGCCCCAGCATTTT
TRBD2 TRBJ2-1 TRBV5-6 NA CASSGTGYSGRAGEQFF TGTGCCAGCAGCGGCACTGGTTACAGCGGGAGGGCCGGTGAGCAGTTCTTC
TRBD1 TRBJ1-5 TRBV6-5 once CASSPGQGGQPQHF TGTGCCAGCAGCCCGGGACAGGGGGGTCAGCCCCAGCATTTT
NA TRBJ2-6 TRBV19 NA CASSIGWQGRSGANVLTF TGTGCCAGTAGTATAGGGTGGCAGGGGAGGTCTGGGGCCAACGTCCTGACTTTC
TRBD1 TRBJ1-1 TRBV28 NA CASILDRGLSDTEAFF TGTGCCAGCATCCTGGACAGGGGGCTGTCGGACACTGAAGCTTTCTTT
NA TRBJ2-1 TRBV11-3 NA CASSLGRNNEQFF TGTGCCAGCAGCTTAGGCAGGAACAATGAGCAGTTCTTC
TRBD1 TRBJ1-2 TRBV7-3 once CASSLDGQGSSYGYTF TGTGCCAGCAGCTTAGATGGACAGGGATCTAGCTATGGCTACACCTTC
NA TRBJ1-5 TRBV6-6 NA CASSFSPGGSNQPQHF TGTGCCAGCAGTTTCTCCCCGGGGGGTAGCAATCAGCCCCAGCATTTT
TRBD1 TRBJ1-2 TRBV11-2 NA CASSLDRDYGYTF TGTGCCAGCAGCCTTGACAGGGACTATGGCTACACCTTC
NA TRBJ1-5 TRBV7-6 NA CASSLAGGNQPQHF TGTGCCAGCAGCTTAGCAGGGGGCAATCAGCCCCAGCATTTT